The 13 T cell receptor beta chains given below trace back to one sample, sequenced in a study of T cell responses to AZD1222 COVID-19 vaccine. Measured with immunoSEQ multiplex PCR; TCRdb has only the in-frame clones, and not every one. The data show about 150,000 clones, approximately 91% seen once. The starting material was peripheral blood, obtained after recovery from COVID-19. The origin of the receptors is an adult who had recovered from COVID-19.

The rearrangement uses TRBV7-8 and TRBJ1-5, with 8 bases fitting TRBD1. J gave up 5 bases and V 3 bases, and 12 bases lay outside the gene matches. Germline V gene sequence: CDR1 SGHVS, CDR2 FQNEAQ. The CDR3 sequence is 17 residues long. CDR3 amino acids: CASSFQFQGAADQPQHF. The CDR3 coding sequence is TGTGCCAGCAGCTTCCAATTCCAGGGGGCGGCTGATCAGCCCCAGCATTTT. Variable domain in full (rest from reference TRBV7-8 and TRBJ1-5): GAGVSQSPRYKVAKRGQDVALRCDPISGHVSLFWYQQALGQGPEFLTYFQNEAQLDKSGLPSDRFFAERPEGSVSTLKIQRTQQEDSAVYLCASSFQFQGAADQPQHFGDGTRLSIL.

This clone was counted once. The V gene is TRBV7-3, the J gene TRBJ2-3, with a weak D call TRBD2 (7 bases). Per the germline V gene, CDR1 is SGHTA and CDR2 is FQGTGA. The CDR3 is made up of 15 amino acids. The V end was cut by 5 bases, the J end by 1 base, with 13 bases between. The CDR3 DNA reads TGTGCCAGCAGCAGTTTCGGGGGGCGCACAGATACGCAGTATTTT. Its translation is CASSSFGGRTDTQYF. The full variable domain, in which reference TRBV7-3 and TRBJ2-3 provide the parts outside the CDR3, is GAGVSQTPSNKVTEKGKYVELRCDPISGHTALYWYRQSLGQGPEFLIYFQGTGAADDSGLPNDRFFAVRPEGSVSTLKIQRTERGDSAVYLCASSSFGGRTDTQYFGPGTRLTVL.

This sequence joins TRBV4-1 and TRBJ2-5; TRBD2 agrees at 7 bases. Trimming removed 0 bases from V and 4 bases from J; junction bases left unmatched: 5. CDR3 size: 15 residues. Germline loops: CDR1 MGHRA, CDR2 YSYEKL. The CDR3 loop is CASSQDTAGRETQYF. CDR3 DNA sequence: TGCGCCAGCAGCCAAGATACAGCGGGAAGAGAGACCCAGTACTTC.

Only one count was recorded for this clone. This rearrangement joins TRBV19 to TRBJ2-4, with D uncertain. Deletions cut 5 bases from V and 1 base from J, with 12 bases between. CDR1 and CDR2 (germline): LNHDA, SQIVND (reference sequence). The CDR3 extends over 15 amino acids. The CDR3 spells CASSPRGRAKNIQYF. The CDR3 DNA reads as TGTGCCAGTAGTCCGAGAGGAAGGGCCAAAAACATTCAGTACTTC.

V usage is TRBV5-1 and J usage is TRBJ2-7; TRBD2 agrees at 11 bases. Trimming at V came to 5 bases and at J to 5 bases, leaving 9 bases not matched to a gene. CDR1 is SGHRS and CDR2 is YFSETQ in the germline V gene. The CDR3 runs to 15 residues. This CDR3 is CASSYAGTSGDEQYF. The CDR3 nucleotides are TGCGCCAGCAGTTATGCCGGGACTAGCGGCGACGAGCAGTACTTC.

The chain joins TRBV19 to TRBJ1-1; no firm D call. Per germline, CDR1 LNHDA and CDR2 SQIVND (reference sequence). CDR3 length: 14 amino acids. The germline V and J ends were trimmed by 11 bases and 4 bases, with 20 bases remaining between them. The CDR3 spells CAVGSGLWGTEAFF. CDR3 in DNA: TGTGCCGTCGGTAGCGGGCTCTGGGGCACTGAAGCTTTCTTT.

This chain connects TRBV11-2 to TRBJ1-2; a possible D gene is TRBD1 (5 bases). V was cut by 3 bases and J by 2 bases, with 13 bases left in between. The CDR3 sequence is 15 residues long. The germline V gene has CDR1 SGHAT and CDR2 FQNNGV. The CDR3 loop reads CASSLTGRANYGYTF. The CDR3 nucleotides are TGTGCCAGCAGCTTGACTGGCAGGGCAAACTATGGCTACACCTTC. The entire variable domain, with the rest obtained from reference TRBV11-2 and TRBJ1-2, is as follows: EAGVAQSPRYKIIEKRQSVAFWCNPISGHATLYWYQQILGQGPKLLIQFQNNGVVDDSQLPKDRFSAERLKGVDSTLKIQPAKLEDSAVYLCASSLTGRANYGYTFGSGTRLTVV.

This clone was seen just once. As DNA, the CDR3 is TGTGCCAGCAGCTCCCCACTAGCGACCCGCGAGCAGTACTTC. This codes for CASSSPLATREQYF. The V and J genes are TRBV7-2 and TRBJ2-7, with TRBD2 identical over 7 bases. The CDR3 sequence is 14 residues long. The V segment lost 4 bases and the J segment 6 bases; nucleotides outside the gene matches: 9. The germline CDR1 and CDR2 sequences are SGHTA and FQGNSA.

The CDR3 DNA follows: TGCGCCAGCAGCTTGGCCACGGGGGGGCCGGGGAATGAGCAGTTCTTC. This sequence encodes CASSLATGGPGNEQFF. The J gene is TRBJ2-1, the V gene TRBV5-1; the match to TRBD2 covers 8 bases. The CDR3 totals 16 residues. Per germline, CDR1 SGHRS and CDR2 YFSETQ. The junction had 9 bases not matched to a gene; V was cut back by 0 bases and J by 7 bases.

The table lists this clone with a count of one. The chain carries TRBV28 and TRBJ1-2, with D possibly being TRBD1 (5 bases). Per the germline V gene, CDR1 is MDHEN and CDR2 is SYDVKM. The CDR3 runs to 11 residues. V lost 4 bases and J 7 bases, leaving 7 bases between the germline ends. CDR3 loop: CASSSDIGYTF. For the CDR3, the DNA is TGTGCCAGCAGTTCGGACATTGGCTACACCTTC.

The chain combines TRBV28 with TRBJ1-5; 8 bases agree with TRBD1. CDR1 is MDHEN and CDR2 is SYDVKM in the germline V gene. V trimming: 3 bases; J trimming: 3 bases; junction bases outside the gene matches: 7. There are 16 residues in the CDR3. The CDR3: CASSFRTGLTNQPQHF. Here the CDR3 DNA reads TGTGCCAGCAGTTTCCGGACAGGGCTTACCAATCAGCCCCAGCATTTT.

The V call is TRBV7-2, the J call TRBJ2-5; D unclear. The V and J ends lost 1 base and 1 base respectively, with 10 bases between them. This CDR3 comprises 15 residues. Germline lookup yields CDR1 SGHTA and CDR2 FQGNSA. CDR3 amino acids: CASSLVIGSQETQYF. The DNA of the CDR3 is TGTGCCAGCAGCTTAGTTATCGGCAGCCAAGAGACCCAGTACTTC.

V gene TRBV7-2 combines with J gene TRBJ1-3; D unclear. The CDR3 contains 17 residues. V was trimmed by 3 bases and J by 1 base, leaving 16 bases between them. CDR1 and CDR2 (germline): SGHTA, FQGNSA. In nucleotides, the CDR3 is TGTGCCAGCAGCTTCTCGCCTCTGACACAGTCTGGAAACACCATATATTTT. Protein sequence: CASSFSPLTQSGNTIYF.